This T cell receptor beta chain is drawn from a study of vaccination and CD4 T cells after COVID-19 (dated by TCRdb to 2021 to 2024). A note on the overall study: Convalescent patients had a positive SARS-CoV-2 result on nasal swab PCR, and of these patients, under ten had mild disease and one had severe disease. Post-COVID blood samples from convalescent patients were collected a median of roughly 100 days after diagnosis, with a range of roughly 35 to 170 days. The time from the second vaccine dose to post-vaccine blood sampling had a median of roughly 70 days and ranged from 14 to 241 days. In the convalescent cohort there were six males and four females, among whom were two Hispanic individuals, seven Caucasians, two Asians and one multiracial person. In over 8 COVID-19 convalescent patients and a few infection-naive healthy vaccine recipients, researchers compared the spike-specific CD4+ TCR repertoire from before mRNA vaccination with the repertoire from after. Each participant got two doses of either the Pfizer-BioNTech BNT162b2 vaccine (n=8) or the Moderna mRNA-1273 vaccine (n=2). Here is what the overall study found, with its caveats: In convalescent patients, a median approximately 90% of post-vaccine SARS-CoV-2-reactive clones were detected only after vaccination, suggesting vaccine-specific priming. Of the vaccine-specific clones in convalescent patients, 304 of 307, or nearly all, reacted only to SARS-CoV-2 spike and did not cross-react with common cold coronaviruses. The number of convalescent patients in the study was relatively small, and the study did not examine early timepoints following natural infection. The median number of SARS-CoV-2-reactive clonotypes rose from roughly 20 after infection to some 37 after vaccination, but the change was not significant.

The germline V gene encodes CDR1 MNHNS and CDR2 SASEGT. V lost 6 bases and J lost 2 bases; the stretch between them is 10 bases long. The CDR3 covers 13 residues, taking in both the cysteine and the phenylalanine. Kept here is only the CDR3 DNA, which spans 39 bases and is read in frame from base 1. A remark on this clonotype: Which antigen it targets is not known. Base quality data are lacking; no much larger clone is found one base away.

Libraries were built with PCR. The sequencing machine was an Illumina iSeq 100. For the original study's pipeline: Non-productive sequences were removed, and CDR3s that did not start with C, did not end with F or W, or were shorter than 7 amino acids were discarded. Using R version 3.6.1, CDR3 homology was evaluated through Levenshtein distances (stringdist) along with unrooted phylogenetic trees (ape). TCRdb took the public reads, trimmed them with fastp at Q25, ran MiXCR for clone calling and kept in-frame beta chains. Every CDR3 protein is listed once, alongside the most common genes and DNA of its rows. These V and J calls derive from TCRdb rather than the authors' analysis. The sample profile shows 25,000 or so distinct CDR3 sequences; 45% to 55% of them were found once. The biggest ten clones account for approximately 1% of the sample. The convalescent patients' positive SARS-CoV-2 PCR tests fell between March and December 2020, which was before the Alpha, Beta and Delta variants emerged in the United States. Ficoll-Paque Plus gradient centrifugation was used to isolate PBMCs from whole blood, and the isolated PBMCs were then either used fresh or cryopreserved at -140C.

The chain joins TRBV6-1 to TRBJ1-2; no confident D gene assignment can be made. The sequence derives from a human donor who had recovered from COVID-19. Sequenced here: CD4+ T cells from blood, sampled before SARS-CoV-2 vaccination. The CDR3 has the sequence CASRRTRNYGYTF. Here is the DNA: TGTGCCAGCAGGAGAACAAGAAACTATGGCTACACCTTC.